This T cell receptor beta chain is from a study of post-analysis software for immune sequencing data. Remarks on this clonotype: Its antigen is not known.

Sequencing libraries made from TCR beta cDNA carried unique molecular identifiers. TCRdb reanalysed the PCR reads using MiXCR and keeps one entry per CDR3 protein. The table records hundreds of thousands of distinct CDR3 sequences, 59% of them present only once. General study findings and limits: Significantly lower normalized Chao1 diversity was found in patients with multiple sclerosis relative to controls. Samples from a shared batch, those prepared together, strongly co-clustered by F measure. In patients, TRBV5-6, TRBV5-1 and TRBV20-1 belonged to several TRBV segments found more frequently than in controls.

The length of the CDR3 is 13 residues. Looked up from germline, CDR1 is SGHRS and CDR2 is YFSETQ. Between the trimmed V and J ends, which lost 7 bases and 4 bases, there was a span of 14 bases. V usage is TRBV5-1 and J usage is TRBJ2-5; no clear D. This TCR came from a girl between 2 and 10 years old with multiple sclerosis. Sequencing was done on a sample of blood. This CDR3 reads CASRLTPGETQYF. The DNA of the CDR3 is TGCGCCAGCCGCCTGACCCCGGGAGAGACCCAGTACTTC.